This entry lists 5 T cell receptor beta chains sequenced from one sample in a study of shared clonotypes between healthy human individuals. TCRdb's copy holds only in-frame clones and misses some; the assay was immunoSEQ multiplex PCR. In the table there are more than 2,000,000 clones, just over 90% of which are singletons. The specimen sequenced was naive CD4+ T cells sorted from blood. Subset meaning: CD45RA+ positively selected. These receptors originate from a young man in good health.

The chain uses TRBV18 and TRBJ2-5, with D maybe TRBD2 (5 bases). Between the trimmed V and J ends, which lost 4 bases and 1 base, there was a span of 10 bases. Germline V gene lookup returns CDR1 KGHSH and CDR2 LQKENI. The CDR3 has 14 residues. The chain's CDR3 is CASSRSGIQETQYF. CDR3 sequence (DNA): TGTGCCAGCTCACGCTCCGGGATCCAAGAGACCCAGTACTTC.

This chain uses TRBV7-9 with TRBJ2-3; TRBD2 matches 7 bases. After removal of 10 bases from V and 3 bases from J, the junction contained 10 bases not matched to a gene. Germline CDR1 reads SEHNR; CDR2 reads FQNEAQ (reference sequence). The CDR3 totals 14 residues. The CDR3 here is CATLERDLTDTQYF. The CDR3 DNA follows: TGTGCCACCCTCGAGCGGGATCTTACAGATACGCAGTATTTT.

The chain couples TRBV10-2 to TRBJ2-7, with a possible D match to TRBD2 (5 bases). Per the germline V gene, CDR1 is WSHSY and CDR2 is SAAADI. V was cut by 9 bases and J by 1 base, with 13 bases left in between. There are 13 residues in the CDR3. The CDR3: CASRSAGSYEQYF. CDR3 coding DNA: TGCGCCAGTCGATCGGCGGGTTCCTACGAGCAGTACTTC.

The rearrangement links TRBV6-5 to TRBJ1-2; 7 bases match TRBD1. The J segment lost 2 bases and the V segment lost 5 bases, leaving 5 bases of the junction unmatched. From germline, CDR1 is MNHEY and CDR2 SVGAGI. The CDR3 is made up of 14 amino acids. The CDR3 protein is CASSVRQGNYGYTF. In DNA form, the CDR3 reads TGTGCCAGCAGTGTTCGACAGGGAAACTATGGCTACACCTTC.

The rearrangement links TRBV2 to TRBJ2-1; the match to TRBD1 covers 10 bases. CDR1 and CDR2 from the germline V gene are SNHLY and FYNNEI. V shed 7 bases, J shed 6 bases, and the junction held 12 bases outside the gene matches. CDR3 size: 16 residues. CDR3 sequence reads: CASIPSWGQGSNEQFF. In nucleotides, the CDR3 is TGTGCCAGCATTCCCAGCTGGGGACAGGGGTCCAATGAGCAGTTCTTC.